A single sample gave rise to the 28 T cell receptor beta chains below, sequenced in a study of T cell responses to AZD1222 COVID-19 vaccine. Repertoires were generated with immunoSEQ multiplex PCR, while TCRdb's copy carries only in-frame clones and drops some. The sample consists of 120,000 to 150,000 clones, 88% of them appearing once. This specimen consisted of peripheral blood, obtained on day 0 of AZD1222 vaccination. These receptors all stem from an adult in good health.

The chain links TRBV7-2 to TRBJ1-1, with D maybe TRBD1 (6 bases). V lost 2 bases, J lost 2 bases, and 12 bases lay in between. Looked up from germline, CDR1 is SGHTA and CDR2 is FQGNSA. The CDR3 consists of 15 residues. In DNA form, the CDR3 reads TGTGCCAGCAGCTTAAGGGGGGCCTCCAACACTGAAGCTTTCTTT. Protein product: CASSLRGASNTEAFF.

V usage is TRBV7-2 and J usage is TRBJ1-5, with 7 bases identical to TRBD1. Germline lookup yields CDR1 SGHTA and CDR2 FQGNSA. V lost 5 bases, J lost 3 bases, and 13 bases stayed unmatched. This CDR3 spans 17 amino acids. The CDR3 spells CASSARQGAVVNQPQHF. The CDR3 bases are TGTGCCAGCAGCGCCCGACAGGGTGCGGTCGTCAATCAGCCCCAGCATTTT.

This clone was observed once. This rearrangement joins TRBV18 to TRBJ1-1, with 11 nucleotides matching TRBD1. Germline assignment: CDR1 KGHSH and CDR2 LQKENI. The V segment lost 5 bases and the J segment 1 base; nucleotides outside the gene matches: 15. This CDR3 is 19 amino acids long. This chain's CDR3 is CASSRDRGNVGIGNTEAFF. In DNA form, the CDR3 reads TGTGCCAGCTCAAGGGACAGGGGGAACGTGGGTATTGGGAACACTGAAGCTTTCTTT.

The chain employs TRBV7-2 and TRBJ2-1; 10 nucleotides match TRBD2. J lost 7 bases, V lost 6 bases, and 9 bases had no gene match. The length of the CDR3 is 15 residues. Germline V gene data show CDR1 as SGHTA and CDR2 as FQGNSA. CDR3 DNA sequence: TGTGCCAGCAGACCCCCCCAGCGGGGGGGGAATGAGCAGTTCTTC. Translation: CASRPPQRGGNEQFF.

The chain links TRBV5-6 to TRBJ2-3; a weak D match, TRBD1 (6 bases). Per germline, CDR1 SGHDT and CDR2 YYEEEE. This CDR3 comprises 18 residues. Trimming removed 3 bases at V and 6 bases at J, with 26 bases between. The CDR3 region has the DNA TGTGCCAGCAGCTGGGGTACTCTCAGGGGAGATTGGGTTGATACGCAGTATTTT. Translation gives CASSWGTLRGDWVDTQYF.

The rearrangement uses TRBV3-1 (or the pseudogene TRBV3-2) and TRBJ2-3; 15 bases fit TRBD2. CDR1 and CDR2 (germline): LGHDT, YNNKEL (reference sequence). V shed 4 bases and J 7 bases; nucleotides not matched to a gene: 6. The CDR3 loop spans 16 amino acids. CDR3: CASSPGLAGGGNTQYF. CDR3 coding DNA: TGTGCCAGCAGCCCGGGACTAGCGGGGGGAGGGAATACGCAGTATTTT.

The gene calls are TRBV6-1 and TRBJ1-5; unclear D gene. V gave up 1 base and J gave up 3 bases, with 7 bases separating them. Germline V gene sequence: CDR1 MNHNS, CDR2 SASEGT. The length of the CDR3 is 14 residues. The CDR3 region is CASSEVGNNQPQHF. CDR3 DNA: TGTGCCAGCAGTGAAGTCGGCAACAATCAGCCCCAGCATTTT.

For this clone: This sample includes further DNA sequences coding for the same CDR3. The chain recombines TRBV11-2 with TRBJ2-3; the D is unclear. The CDR3 contains 13 residues. CDR1 and CDR2 (germline): SGHAT, FQNNGV. V dropped 1 base and J dropped 4 bases, with 6 bases sitting between them. For the CDR3, the DNA is TGTGCCAGCAGCTTAGGAGGCGCAGATACGCAGTATTTT. It yields the protein CASSLGGADTQYF.

The chain recombines TRBV5-1 with TRBJ1-2; D is perhaps TRBD1 (6 bases). The CDR3 runs to 14 residues. V was trimmed by 2 bases and J by 4 bases, leaving 12 bases between them. CDR1 and CDR2 (germline): SGHRS, YFSETQ. The CDR3 DNA is TGCGCCAGCAGCTTCGTGACAGGTTCCTATGGCTACACCTTC. As protein: CASSFVTGSYGYTF.

V gene TRBV7-2 combines with J gene TRBJ1-3; D is uncertain. Deletions cut 5 bases from V and 1 base from J, with 12 bases between. CDR3 length: 15 residues. In germline, CDR1 is SGHTA, CDR2 FQGNSA. Here the CDR3 reads CASSPYGGSGNTIYF. CDR3 in DNA: TGTGCCAGCAGCCCCTACGGCGGGTCTGGAAACACCATATATTTT.

This clone was found once. The genes are TRBV12-3 or TRBV12-4 and TRBJ1-2, with D perhaps TRBD1 (5 bases). Deletions cut 5 bases from V and 6 bases from J, with 13 bases between. There are 13 residues in the CDR3. The CDR3 reads CASSARLGDGYTF. The CDR3 DNA reads as TGTGCCAGCAGTGCTCGACTGGGGGATGGCTACACCTTC.

The chain links TRBV15 to TRBJ2-7; 8 nucleotides match TRBD1. This CDR3 is 15 amino acids long. Germline V gives CDR1 LNHNV, CDR2 YYDKDF (reference sequence). Trimming took 5 bases from V and 2 from J; bases not matched to a gene: 8. The CDR3 DNA reads TGTGCCACCAGCGCCGACAGGGGAAGAACCTACGAGCAGTACTTC. Translated, it gives CATSADRGRTYEQYF.

The V call is TRBV4-2, the J call TRBJ2-7; possible D gene TRBD1, 5 bases. The germline V gene encodes CDR1 LGHNA and CDR2 YNFKEQ. The CDR3 extends over 15 amino acids. Trimming removed 0 bases at V and 4 bases at J, with 13 bases between. The CDR3 coding sequence is TGTGCCAGCAGCCAAGATGTCAGGGCAGAATACGAGCAGTACTTC. Residues: CASSQDVRAEYEQYF.

The genes are TRBV7-3 and TRBJ1-1; the D is unclear. The germline V gene encodes CDR1 SGHTA and CDR2 FQGTGA. V was shortened by 4 bases and J by 4 bases, with 13 bases between the two germline ends. The length of the CDR3 is 14 residues. The CDR3 loop reads CASSSRGGSTEAFF. CDR3 DNA: TGTGCCAGCAGCTCCCGGGGAGGGAGCACTGAAGCTTTCTTT. Full variable domain (rest looked up from reference TRBV7-3 and TRBJ1-1): GAGVSQTPSNKVTEKGKYVELRCDPISGHTALYWYRQSLGQGPEFLIYFQGTGAADDSGLPNDRFFAVRPEGSVSTLKIQRTERGDSAVYLCASSSRGGSTEAFFGQGTRLTVV.

This clone was seen more than once but under ten times. The CDR3 nucleotides are TGTGCCAAACGGTTGCTTGGTGGGGCCAACGTCCTGACTTTC. This codes for CAKRLLGGANVLTF. The rearrangement joins TRBV2 to TRBJ2-6; no reliable D call. Germline CDR1 is SNHLY and CDR2 is FYNNEI. V was trimmed by 10 bases and J by 3 bases, leaving 13 bases between them. This CDR3 is built from 14 residues.

This chain joins TRBV2 and TRBJ1-1; D unclear. Trimming removed 7 bases at V and 5 bases at J, with 14 bases between. Per the germline V gene, CDR1 is SNHLY and CDR2 is FYNNEI. This CDR3 contains 13 residues. The DNA of the CDR3 is TGTGCCAGCAATCTGCGAGGGCAGACTGAAGCTTTCTTT. Protein product: CASNLRGQTEAFF.

This clone appeared a few times. The chain combines TRBV19 with TRBJ1-1; TRBD1 matches 10 bases. The germline V gene has CDR1 LNHDA and CDR2 SQIVND (reference sequence). V was pared by 3 bases and J by 6 bases, with 4 bases of the junction left unmatched. This CDR3 has 14 residues. CDR3 protein: CASSMTGGGPEAFF. The DNA for the CDR3 is TGTGCCAGTAGTATGACAGGGGGCGGCCCTGAAGCTTTCTTT. Complete variable domain (other parts from reference TRBV19 and TRBJ1-1): DGGITQSPKYLFRKEGQNVTLSCEQNLNHDAMYWYRQDPGQGLRLIYYSQIVNDFQKGDIAEGYSVSREKKESFPLTVTSAQKNPTAFYLCASSMTGGGPEAFFGQGTRLTVV.

This clone appeared a few times. The gene calls are TRBV2 and TRBJ2-3, with D unclear. CDR3 length: 13 residues. V dropped 5 bases and J dropped 2 bases, with 8 bases sitting between them. Germline-derived CDR1 and CDR2 are SNHLY and FYNNEI. The CDR3 nucleotides are TGTGCCAGCAGTCAGGATTACACAGATACGCAGTATTTT. Amino acid sequence: CASSQDYTDTQYF.

The chain employs TRBV6-2 or TRBV6-3 and TRBJ1-2; no clear D gene. The CDR3 extends over 14 amino acids. Per germline, CDR1 MNHEY and CDR2 SVGEGT. Trimming took 2 bases from V and 4 from J, leaving 11 bases between them. CDR3 bases: TGTGCCAGCAGTTACCTTGGCAGAAGCTATGGCTACACCTTC. Translating it yields CASSYLGRSYGYTF.

The chain is built from TRBV7-6 and TRBJ1-2, with 8 bases fitting TRBD1. Trimming cost V 0 bases and J 4 bases; bases outside gene matches: 4. Germline V gene sequence: CDR1 SGHVS, CDR2 FNYEAQ. There are 15 residues in the CDR3. The CDR3 DNA follows: TGTGCCAGCAGCTTAGCCAGGGGGCAAGGCTATGGCTACACCTTC. Protein sequence: CASSLARGQGYGYTF. Looking up the rest from reference TRBV7-6 and TRBJ1-2 gives the full variable domain: GAGVSQSPRYKVTKRGQDVALRCDPISGHVSLYWYRQALGQGPEFLTYFNYEAQQDKSGLPNDRFSAERPEGSISTLTIQRTEQRDSAMYRCASSLARGQGYGYTFGSGTRLTVV.

The V gene is TRBV6-5, the J gene TRBJ1-1; the D is unclear. V shed 0 bases and J shed 11 bases, with 10 bases lying between them. The CDR3 sequence is 12 residues long. Germline values: CDR1 MNHEY, CDR2 SVGAGI. The CDR3: CASSYSRVGAFF. Written as DNA, the CDR3 is TGTGCCAGCAGTTACTCAAGGGTTGGGGCTTTCTTT.

This chain connects TRBV28 to TRBJ1-5, with TRBD1 matching over 7 bases. The V gene's germline CDR1 is MDHEN and CDR2 SYDVKM. This CDR3 spans 15 amino acids. With V trimmed by 10 bases and J by 7 bases, 16 bases remained unmatched. The CDR3 region has the DNA TGTGCCACCACAAGAGGAGGGGGCGGCGGACAGCCCCAGCATTTT. Amino acid sequence: CATTRGGGGGQPQHF.

The chain joins TRBV5-1 to TRBJ2-2; 7 positions agree with TRBD2. The J segment lost 4 bases and the V segment lost 4 bases, leaving 4 bases of the junction unmatched. The germline gives CDR1 SGHRS, CDR2 YFSETQ. The CDR3 length is 14 residues. Here the CDR3 reads CASSTGLFTGELFF. CDR3 nucleotide sequence: TGCGCCAGCAGCACGGGACTATTCACCGGGGAGCTGTTTTTT.

This clone was detected once. The chain combines TRBV5-8 with TRBJ1-1; the D gene is possibly TRBD1 (5 bases). Germline values: CDR1 SGHTS, CDR2 YDEGEE. The length of the CDR3 is 14 residues. The ends were cut back, 4 bases at V and 0 bases at J, with 10 bases in the middle. The DNA for the CDR3 is TGTGCCAGCAGCGCACAGGTTCTGAACACTGAAGCTTTCTTT. Encoded protein: CASSAQVLNTEAFF.

Here the CDR3 reads CASSYPGLRTDTQYF. CDR3 nucleotides: TGCGCCAGCAGCTACCCGGGACTGCGGACAGATACGCAGTATTTT. The chain combines TRBV4-1 with TRBJ2-3, with a tentative D call TRBD2 (6 bases). The CDR3 spans 15 residues. Trimming removed 5 bases from V and 3 bases from J, with 15 bases in between. Germline assignment: CDR1 MGHRA and CDR2 YSYEKL.

The chain uses TRBV19 and TRBJ1-2, with D perhaps TRBD1 (5 bases). Germline V gene lookup returns CDR1 LNHDA and CDR2 SQIVND (reference sequence). Deletions cut 3 bases from V and 2 bases from J, with 10 bases between. This CDR3 comprises 14 residues. CDR3 loop: CASSMWGSNYGYTF. The DNA of the CDR3 is TGTGCCAGTAGTATGTGGGGCTCCAACTATGGCTACACCTTC.

The chain joins TRBV18 to TRBJ1-4, with 7 bases identical to TRBD1. Germline V gene sequence: CDR1 KGHSH, CDR2 LQKENI. V shed 3 bases and J 0 bases; nucleotides not matched to a gene: 13. There are 19 residues in the CDR3. CDR3: CASSPAPGQTLATNEKLFF. DNA for the CDR3: TGTGCCAGCTCACCGGCGCCGGGACAGACCCTTGCAACTAATGAAAAACTGTTTTTT.

The chain combines TRBV3-1 (or the pseudogene TRBV3-2) with TRBJ1-1, with a weak D call TRBD1 (5 bases). CDR1 is LGHDT and CDR2 is YNNKEL in the germline V gene (reference sequence). V was shortened by 4 bases and J by 5 bases, with 17 bases between the two germline ends. This CDR3 is built from 15 residues. CDR3 coding DNA: TGTGCCAGCAGCCGAAGCCAAGGGCGGGGGACTGAAGCTTTCTTT. Encoded protein: CASSRSQGRGTEAFF.